A selection of T cell receptor beta chains follows, all from one sample in a study of identical twins. MiXCR, run by TCRdb on the 5' RACE reads, gives a single entry per CDR3 protein. Altogether about 660,000 distinct CDR3 sequences are present, 8.6% being singletons, with the ten largest covering approximately 0.89%. This same sample was also taken into another study, of yellow fever vaccine responses in identical twins.

Sequencing was carried out using PBMCs. The source of these receptors is a woman younger than 35 in good health. The CDR3 runs from the conserved cysteine through the conserved F or W. The order of the fields is D gene, V gene, J gene, CDR3 protein. A D gene is named only where the DNA matches it firmly.

D gene: TRBD1
V gene: TRBV7-9
J gene: TRBJ1-4
CDR3 protein: CASSSTGTVLFF

D gene: TRBD1
V gene: TRBV7-7
J gene: TRBJ2-2
CDR3 protein: CASSLEQGIGELFF

D gene: .
V gene: TRBV20-1
J gene: TRBJ1-1
CDR3 protein: CSVPPNFWDMNTEAFF

D gene: .
V gene: TRBV18
J gene: TRBJ2-1
CDR3 protein: CASSANYNEQFF

D gene: TRBD2
V gene: TRBV7-2
J gene: TRBJ2-7
CDR3 protein: CASSSPATSGSRNEQYF

D gene: TRBD1
V gene: TRBV2
J gene: TRBJ2-2
CDR3 protein: CASSAGQGALRGELFF

D gene: .
V gene: TRBV6-5
J gene: TRBJ2-1
CDR3 protein: CASSYYTPLNYNEQFF

D gene: TRBD1
V gene: TRBV11-1
J gene: TRBJ2-7
CDR3 protein: CASSSRDRLSYEQYF

D gene: TRBD1
V gene: TRBV12-3/TRBV12-4
J gene: TRBJ1-2
CDR3 protein: CASSLAGTDYGYTF

D gene: .
V gene: TRBV5-4
J gene: TRBJ2-7
CDR3 protein: CASSSPGGYEQYF

D gene: TRBD1
V gene: TRBV7-8
J gene: TRBJ1-4
CDR3 protein: CASSLGTGGLTNEKLFF

D gene: .
V gene: TRBV9
J gene: TRBJ2-7
CDR3 protein: CASSPSGAGYEQYF

D gene: .
V gene: TRBV4-3
J gene: TRBJ1-4
CDR3 protein: CASSQPREGEKLFF

D gene: TRBD1
V gene: TRBV29-1
J gene: TRBJ1-1
CDR3 protein: CSVVTGGFGNTEAFF

D gene: .
V gene: TRBV29-1
J gene: TRBJ2-5
CDR3 protein: CSAYKTGEETQYF

D gene: .
V gene: TRBV12-3/TRBV12-4
J gene: TRBJ1-1
CDR3 protein: CASSLVGRPEAFF

D gene: .
V gene: TRBV5-1
J gene: TRBJ2-5
CDR3 protein: CASSYLGQTQETQYF

D gene: .
V gene: TRBV4-3
J gene: TRBJ2-1
CDR3 protein: CASSQRHGGGEQFF

D gene: .
V gene: TRBV4-3
J gene: TRBJ2-4
CDR3 protein: CASSQTGAKNIQYF

D gene: .
V gene: TRBV10-3
J gene: TRBJ2-6
CDR3 protein: CAISESGRGSGANVLTF

D gene: .
V gene: TRBV10-2
J gene: TRBJ2-1
CDR3 protein: CASRPTYSYNEQFF

D gene: TRBD1
V gene: TRBV6-5
J gene: TRBJ1-1
CDR3 protein: CASSNRGGTEAFF

D gene: .
V gene: TRBV12-3/TRBV12-4
J gene: TRBJ1-4
CDR3 protein: CASSWGPGEKLFF

D gene: TRBD1
V gene: TRBV6-2/TRBV6-3
J gene: TRBJ2-7
CDR3 protein: CASSYSAGQGRYEQYF